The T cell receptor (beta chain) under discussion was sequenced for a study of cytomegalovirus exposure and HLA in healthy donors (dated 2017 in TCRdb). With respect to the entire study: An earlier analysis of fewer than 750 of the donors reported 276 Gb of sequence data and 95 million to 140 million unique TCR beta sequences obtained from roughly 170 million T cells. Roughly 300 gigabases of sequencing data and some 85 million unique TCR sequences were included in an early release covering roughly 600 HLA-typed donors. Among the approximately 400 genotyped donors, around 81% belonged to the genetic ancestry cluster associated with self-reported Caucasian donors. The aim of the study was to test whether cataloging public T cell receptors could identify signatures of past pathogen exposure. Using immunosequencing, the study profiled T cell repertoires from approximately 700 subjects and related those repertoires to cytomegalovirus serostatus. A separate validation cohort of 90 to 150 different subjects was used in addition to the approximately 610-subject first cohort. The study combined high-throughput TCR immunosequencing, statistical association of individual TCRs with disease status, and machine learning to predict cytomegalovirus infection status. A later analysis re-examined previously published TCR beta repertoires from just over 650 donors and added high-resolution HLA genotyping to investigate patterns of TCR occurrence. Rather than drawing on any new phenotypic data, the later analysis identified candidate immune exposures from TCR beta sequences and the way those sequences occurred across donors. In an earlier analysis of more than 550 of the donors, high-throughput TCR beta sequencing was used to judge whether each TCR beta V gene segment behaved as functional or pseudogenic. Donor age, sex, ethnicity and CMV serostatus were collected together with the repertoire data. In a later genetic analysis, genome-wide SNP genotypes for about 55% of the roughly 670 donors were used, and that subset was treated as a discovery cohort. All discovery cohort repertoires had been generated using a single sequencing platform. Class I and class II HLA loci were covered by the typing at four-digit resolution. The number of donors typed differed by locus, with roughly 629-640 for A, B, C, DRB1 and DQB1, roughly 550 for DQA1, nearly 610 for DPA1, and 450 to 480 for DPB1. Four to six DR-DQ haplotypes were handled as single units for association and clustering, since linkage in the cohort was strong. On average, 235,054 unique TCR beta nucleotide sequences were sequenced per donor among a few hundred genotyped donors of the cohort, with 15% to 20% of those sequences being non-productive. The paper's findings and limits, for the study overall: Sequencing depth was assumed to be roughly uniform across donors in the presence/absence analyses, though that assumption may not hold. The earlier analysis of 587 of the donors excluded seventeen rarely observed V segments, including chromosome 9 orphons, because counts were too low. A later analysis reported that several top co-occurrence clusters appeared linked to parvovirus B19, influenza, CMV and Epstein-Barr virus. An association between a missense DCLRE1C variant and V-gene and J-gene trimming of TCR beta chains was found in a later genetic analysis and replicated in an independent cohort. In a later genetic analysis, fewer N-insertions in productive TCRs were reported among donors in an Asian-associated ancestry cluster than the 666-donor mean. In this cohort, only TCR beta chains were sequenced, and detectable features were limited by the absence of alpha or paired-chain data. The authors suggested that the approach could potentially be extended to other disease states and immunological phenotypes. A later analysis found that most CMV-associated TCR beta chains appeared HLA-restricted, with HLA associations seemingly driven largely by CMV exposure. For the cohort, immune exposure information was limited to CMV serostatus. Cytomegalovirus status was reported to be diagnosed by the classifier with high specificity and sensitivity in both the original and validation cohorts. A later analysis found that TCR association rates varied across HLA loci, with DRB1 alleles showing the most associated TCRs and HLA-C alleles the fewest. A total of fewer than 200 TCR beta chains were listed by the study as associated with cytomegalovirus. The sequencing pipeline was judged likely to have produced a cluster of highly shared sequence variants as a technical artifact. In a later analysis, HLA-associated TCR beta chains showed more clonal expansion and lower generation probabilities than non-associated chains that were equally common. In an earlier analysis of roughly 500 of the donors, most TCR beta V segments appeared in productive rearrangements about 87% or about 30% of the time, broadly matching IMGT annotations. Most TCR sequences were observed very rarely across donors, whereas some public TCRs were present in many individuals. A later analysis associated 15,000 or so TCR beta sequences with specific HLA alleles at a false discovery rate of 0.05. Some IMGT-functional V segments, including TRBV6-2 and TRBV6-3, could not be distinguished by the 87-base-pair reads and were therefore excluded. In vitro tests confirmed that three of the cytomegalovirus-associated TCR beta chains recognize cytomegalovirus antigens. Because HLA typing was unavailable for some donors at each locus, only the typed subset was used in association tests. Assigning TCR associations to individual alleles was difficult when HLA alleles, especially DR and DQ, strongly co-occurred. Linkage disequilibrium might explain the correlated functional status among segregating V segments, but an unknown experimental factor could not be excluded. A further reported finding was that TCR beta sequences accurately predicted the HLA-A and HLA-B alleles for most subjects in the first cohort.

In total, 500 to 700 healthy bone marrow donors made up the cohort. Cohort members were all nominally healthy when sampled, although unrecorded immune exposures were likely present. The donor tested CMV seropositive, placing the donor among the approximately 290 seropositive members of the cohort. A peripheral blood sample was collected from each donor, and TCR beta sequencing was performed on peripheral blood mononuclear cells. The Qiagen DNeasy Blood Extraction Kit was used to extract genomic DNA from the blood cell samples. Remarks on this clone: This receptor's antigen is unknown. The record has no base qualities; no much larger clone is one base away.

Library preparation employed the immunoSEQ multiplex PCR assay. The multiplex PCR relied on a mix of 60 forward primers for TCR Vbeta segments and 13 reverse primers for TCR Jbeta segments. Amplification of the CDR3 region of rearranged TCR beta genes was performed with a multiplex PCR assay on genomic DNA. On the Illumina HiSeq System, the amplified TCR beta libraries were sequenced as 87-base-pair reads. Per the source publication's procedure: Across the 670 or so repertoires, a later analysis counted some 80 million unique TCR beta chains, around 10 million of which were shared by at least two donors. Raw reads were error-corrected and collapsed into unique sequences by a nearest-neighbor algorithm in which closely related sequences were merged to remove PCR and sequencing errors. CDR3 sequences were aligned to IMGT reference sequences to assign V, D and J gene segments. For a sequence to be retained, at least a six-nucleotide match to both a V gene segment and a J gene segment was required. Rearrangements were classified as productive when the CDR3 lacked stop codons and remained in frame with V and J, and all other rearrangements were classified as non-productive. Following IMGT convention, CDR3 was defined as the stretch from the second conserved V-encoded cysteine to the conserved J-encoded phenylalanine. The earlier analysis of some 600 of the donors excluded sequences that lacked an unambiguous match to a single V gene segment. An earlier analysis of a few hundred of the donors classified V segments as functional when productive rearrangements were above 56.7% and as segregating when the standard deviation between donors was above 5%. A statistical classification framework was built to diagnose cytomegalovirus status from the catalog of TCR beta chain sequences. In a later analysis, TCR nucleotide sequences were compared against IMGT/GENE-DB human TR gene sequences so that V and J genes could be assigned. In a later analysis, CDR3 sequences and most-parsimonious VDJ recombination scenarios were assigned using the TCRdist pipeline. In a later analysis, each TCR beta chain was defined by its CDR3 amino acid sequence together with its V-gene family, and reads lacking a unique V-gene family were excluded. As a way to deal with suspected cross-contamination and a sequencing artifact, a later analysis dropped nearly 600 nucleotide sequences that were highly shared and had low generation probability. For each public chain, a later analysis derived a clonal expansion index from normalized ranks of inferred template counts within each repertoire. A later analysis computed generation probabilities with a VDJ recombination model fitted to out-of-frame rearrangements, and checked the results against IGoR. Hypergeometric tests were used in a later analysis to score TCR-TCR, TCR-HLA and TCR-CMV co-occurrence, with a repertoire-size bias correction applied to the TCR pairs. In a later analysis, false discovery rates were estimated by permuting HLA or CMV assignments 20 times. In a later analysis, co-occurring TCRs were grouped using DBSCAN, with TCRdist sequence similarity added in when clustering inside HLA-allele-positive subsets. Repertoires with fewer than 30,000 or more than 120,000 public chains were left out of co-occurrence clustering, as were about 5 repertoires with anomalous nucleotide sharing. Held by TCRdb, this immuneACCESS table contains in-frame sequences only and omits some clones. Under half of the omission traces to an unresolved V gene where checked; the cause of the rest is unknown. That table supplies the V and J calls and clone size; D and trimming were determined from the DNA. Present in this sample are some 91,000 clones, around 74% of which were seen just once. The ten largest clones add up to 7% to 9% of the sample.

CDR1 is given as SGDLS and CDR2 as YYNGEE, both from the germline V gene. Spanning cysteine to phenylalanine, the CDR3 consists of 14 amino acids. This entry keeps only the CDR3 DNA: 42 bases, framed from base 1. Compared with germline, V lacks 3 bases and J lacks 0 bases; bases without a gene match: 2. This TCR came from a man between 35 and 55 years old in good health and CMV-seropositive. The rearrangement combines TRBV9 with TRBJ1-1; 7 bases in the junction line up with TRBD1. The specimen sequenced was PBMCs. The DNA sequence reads TGTGCCAGCAGCGAGGGACAGATGAACACTGAAGCTTTCTTT. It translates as CASSEGQMNTEAFF.